This passage covers 3 T cell receptor beta chains from one sample sequenced in a study of blood T cell repertoires in COVID-19 (TCRdb year 2020). Receptors were amplified or captured by the immunoSEQ multiplex PCR assay. TCRdb mirrors the immuneACCESS table, restricted to in-frame sequences. Some clones are absent from its copies; in checked studies, under half trace to an unresolved V gene, and the reason for the others is unknown. Here the sample has some 250,000 clones; around 88% occur a single time. The ten biggest clones cover under 10% of the sample. Sequencing was done on a sample of PBMCs or T cells enriched from blood (not recorded which). These receptors came from a man in his forties or fifties who had recovered from COVID-19.

The V gene is TRBV5-4, the J gene TRBJ1-1; D is undetermined. The CDR3 contains 15 residues. Deletions cut 0 bases from V and 3 bases from J, with 12 bases between. Germline values: CDR1 SGHNT, CDR2 YYREEE (reference sequence). The CDR3 loop reads CASSLELGSDTEAFF. For the CDR3, the DNA is TGTGCCAGCAGCTTGGAACTAGGTTCGGACACTGAAGCTTTCTTT.

Only one count was recorded for this clone. The chain carries TRBV15 and TRBJ2-1; possibly TRBD1 for D (5 bases). Germline-derived CDR1 and CDR2 are LNHNV and YYDKDF (reference sequence). The V and J ends lost 2 bases and 8 bases respectively, with 16 bases between them. The CDR3 is 15 amino acids. The CDR3 sequence: CATSRSQEIEHEQFF. Written as DNA, the CDR3 is TGTGCCACCAGCAGATCACAGGAGATCGAACATGAGCAGTTCTTC.

This sequence joins TRBV29-1 and TRBJ2-3; a weak D match, TRBD2 (6 bases). CDR1 and CDR2 (germline): SQVTM, ANQGSEA. This CDR3 has 13 residues. V was pared by 5 bases and J by 4 bases, with 13 bases between. As DNA, the CDR3 is TGCAGCGTTCTACGGGAGCAGCCAGATACGCAGTATTTT. Its translation: CSVLREQPDTQYF.